This note documents a single TCR beta chain sequence. The data belong to a study of Graves' ophthalmopathy and Graves' hyperthyroidism. Investigators amplified TCR beta CDR3 regions from RNA transcripts. Amplification began with first-round RT-PCR using HTBI primers, then second-round multiplex PCR was performed. TCRdb ran MiXCR on the multiplex PCR reads and lists one entry per CDR3 protein. The table includes hundreds of thousands of distinct CDR3 sequences, 35% to 45% detected once. The CDR3 runs 14 residues. V shed 6 bases and J shed 1 base, with 12 bases lying between them. This sequence was found in an adult man with Graves' ophthalmopathy. The rearrangement joins TRBV12-3 or TRBV12-4 to TRBJ2-5; D call uncertain. The sample consisted of peripheral blood. CDR3 sequence: CASSLENLQETQYF. CDR3 bases: TGTGCCAGCAGCTTGGAAAACCTCCAAGAGACCCAGTACTTC.